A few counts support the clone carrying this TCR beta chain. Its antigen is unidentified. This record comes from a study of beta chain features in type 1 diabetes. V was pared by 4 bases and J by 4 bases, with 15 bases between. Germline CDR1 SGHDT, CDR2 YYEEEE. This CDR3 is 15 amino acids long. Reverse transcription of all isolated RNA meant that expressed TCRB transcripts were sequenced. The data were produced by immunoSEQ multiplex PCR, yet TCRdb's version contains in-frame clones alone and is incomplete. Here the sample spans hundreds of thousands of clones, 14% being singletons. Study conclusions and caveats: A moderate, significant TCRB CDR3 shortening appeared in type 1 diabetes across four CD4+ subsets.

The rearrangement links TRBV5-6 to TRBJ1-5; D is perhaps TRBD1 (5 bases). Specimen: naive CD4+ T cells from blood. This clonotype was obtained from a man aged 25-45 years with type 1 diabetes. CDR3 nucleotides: TGTGCCAGCAGCGTGGGGGGGGTAGGGAATCAGCCCCAGCATTTT. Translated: CASSVGGVGNQPQHF.